Presented here are 6 T cell receptor beta chains from one specimen sequenced in a study of T-cell reconstitution after alpha-beta-depleted transplantation in children. Preparation of the TCRbeta library was carried out with unique molecular identifiers. TCRdb used MiXCR to reprocess the PCR reads, holding one entry per CDR3 protein. The sample yields some 87,000 distinct CDR3 sequences, around a sixth seen once. Specimen: PBMCs, mostly from graft donor cells, collected 180 days after TCRalphabeta/CD19-depleted stem cell transplant. The source of these receptors is a male patient aged 2 to 10 who had a stem cell transplant for acute lymphoblastic leukemia, so the T cells may come from the graft donor.

The chain employs TRBV29-1 and TRBJ2-2; D remains ambiguous. The germline V gene has CDR1 SQVTM and CDR2 ANQGSEA. V was shortened by 6 bases and J by 2 bases, with 16 bases between the two germline ends. The CDR3 has 15 residues. The CDR3 loop is CSVRTNPVNTGELFF. CDR3 sequence (DNA): TGCAGCGTCCGCACAAACCCAGTTAACACCGGGGAGCTGTTTTTT.

This clonotype was seen a few times. This chain joins TRBV5-1 and TRBJ2-1; weak D call: TRBD1 (6 bases). The CDR3 runs to 15 residues. Trimming left V 5 bases short and J 0 bases short, with 12 bases between. Per the germline V gene, CDR1 is SGHRS and CDR2 is YFSETQ. Here the CDR3 reads CASRDRSSSYNEQFF. For the CDR3, the DNA is TGCGCCAGCAGAGACAGGTCGAGCTCCTACAATGAGCAGTTCTTC.

This clonotype came up many times. The rearrangement uses TRBV3-1 and TRBJ2-1, with 7 positions matching TRBD2. The CDR3 totals 15 residues. Germline V gene data show CDR1 as LGHDT and CDR2 as YNNKEL (reference sequence). Trimming removed 3 bases from V and 4 bases from J; junction bases left unmatched: 6. CDR3 nucleotides: TGTGCCAGCAGCCAGGGAGGGGTCATATACAATGAGCAGTTCTTC. Translated, it gives CASSQGGVIYNEQFF.

The chain uses TRBV2 and TRBJ1-1, with a weak D call TRBD1 (5 bases). Trimming removed 7 bases from V and 8 bases from J, with 17 bases in between. The CDR3 totals 13 residues. Per germline, CDR1 SNHLY and CDR2 FYNNEI. The DNA for the CDR3 is TGTGCCAGCACCCAAGAAGAGGGGTTAGAAGCTTTCTTT. It yields the protein CASTQEEGLEAFF.

The chain carries TRBV20-1 and TRBJ1-6; no reliable D call. With 3 bases removed from V and 9 bases from J, the gap between germline ends came to 6 bases. Germline lookup yields CDR1 DFQATT and CDR2 SNEGSKA (reference sequence). The CDR3 is 11 amino acids. The CDR3 nucleotides are TGCAGTGCTAGCTCCGGTTCACCCCTCCACTTT. This sequence encodes CSASSGSPLHF.

The J gene is TRBJ2-1, the V gene TRBV5-5; the D gene could be TRBD1 or TRBD2 (6 bases each). Germline-derived CDR1 and CDR2 are SGHKS and YYEKEE (reference sequence). Trimming removed 6 bases from V and 3 bases from J, with 13 bases in between. The CDR3 is 14 amino acids. CDR3 bases: TGTGCCAGCAACGGTCGGGGGCTCTACAATGAGCAGTTCTTC. Translated, it gives CASNGRGLYNEQFF.